The clone carrying this T cell receptor beta chain occurred a few times. Its antigen remains unidentified. The data are from a study of T-cell reconstitution after alpha-beta-depleted transplantation in children. The authors prepared the TCRbeta library with unique molecular identifiers. TCRdb independently ran MiXCR on the PCR reads; one entry per CDR3 protein. The sample holds about 980,000 distinct CDR3 sequences; about 31% are singletons and the top ten take roughly 30%. Findings of the study overall: Several hundred rapidly expanded clones from non-depleted graft cells reportedly supplied alpha-beta T cells about two months post-transplant. Newly generated T cells supplied most T-cell counts and diversity one year post-transplant. Surviving recipient T cells and thymic progenitors underlay high day-60 TCRbeta diversity in some patients.

V shed 7 bases and J shed 3 bases, with 11 bases lying between them. This CDR3 contains 12 residues. Germline CDR1 reads SQVTM; CDR2 reads ANQGSEA. Sequencing used PBMCs, mostly from graft donor cells, obtained 360 days after TCRalphabeta/CD19-depleted stem cell transplant. The chain uses TRBV29-1 and TRBJ2-3, with TRBD1 as a possible D gene (5 bases). The clonotype was recovered from a boy under two years old who had a stem cell transplant for SCID, so the T cells may come from the graft donor. The CDR3 spells CSAGHGTDTQYF. For the CDR3, the DNA is TGCAGCGCAGGACATGGAACAGATACGCAGTATTTT.